This TCR beta chain came from a study of lymphopenia after photon versus proton radiotherapy. Generated by immunoSEQ multiplex PCR, the TCRdb table keeps only in-frame clones and is missing some. There are approximately 21,000 clones in the sample; about 85% occur only once, and 15% to 20% lies in the top ten. CDR1 and CDR2 (germline): KGHSY, FQNENV. V lost 4 bases to trimming and J lost 5 bases, with 15 bases between them. The CDR3 is 16 amino acids. Here the sequenced sample was peripheral blood, taken from a patient treated with photon-based radiotherapy. This receptor was taken from a man in his sixties with pancreatic cancer. The chain is built from TRBV16 and TRBJ1-6, with D maybe TRBD1 (5 bases). The CDR3 reads CASSPTAGNDNSPLHF. Written as DNA, the CDR3 is TGTGCCAGCAGCCCTACCGCAGGGAACGATAATTCACCCCTCCACTTT.